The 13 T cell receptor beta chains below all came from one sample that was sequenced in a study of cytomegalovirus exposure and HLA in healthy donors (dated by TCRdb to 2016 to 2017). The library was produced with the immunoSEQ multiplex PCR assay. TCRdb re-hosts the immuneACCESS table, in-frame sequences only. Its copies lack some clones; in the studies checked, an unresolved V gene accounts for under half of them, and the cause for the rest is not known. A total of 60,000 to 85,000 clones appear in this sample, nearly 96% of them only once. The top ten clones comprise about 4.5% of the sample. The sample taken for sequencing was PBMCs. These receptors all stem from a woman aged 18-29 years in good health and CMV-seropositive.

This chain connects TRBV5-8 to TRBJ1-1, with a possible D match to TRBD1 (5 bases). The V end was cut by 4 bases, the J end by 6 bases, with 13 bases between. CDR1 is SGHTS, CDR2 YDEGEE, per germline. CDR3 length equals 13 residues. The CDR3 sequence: CASSVRVTSEAFF. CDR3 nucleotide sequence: TGTGCCAGCAGCGTCAGGGTTACCTCTGAAGCTTTCTTT.

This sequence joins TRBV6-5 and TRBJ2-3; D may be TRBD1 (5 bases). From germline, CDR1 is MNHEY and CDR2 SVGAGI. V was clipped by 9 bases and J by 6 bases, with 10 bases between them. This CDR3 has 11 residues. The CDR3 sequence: CASFYRDTQYF. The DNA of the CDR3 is TGTGCCAGTTTTTACAGGGATACGCAGTATTTT.

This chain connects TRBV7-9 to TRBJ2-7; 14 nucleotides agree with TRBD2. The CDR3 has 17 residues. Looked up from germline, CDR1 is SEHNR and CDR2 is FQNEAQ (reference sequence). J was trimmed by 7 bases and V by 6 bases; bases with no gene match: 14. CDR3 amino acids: CASRLYEGLAGEHEQYF. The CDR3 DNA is TGTGCCAGCAGGTTATACGAGGGACTAGCGGGAGAGCATGAGCAGTACTTC.

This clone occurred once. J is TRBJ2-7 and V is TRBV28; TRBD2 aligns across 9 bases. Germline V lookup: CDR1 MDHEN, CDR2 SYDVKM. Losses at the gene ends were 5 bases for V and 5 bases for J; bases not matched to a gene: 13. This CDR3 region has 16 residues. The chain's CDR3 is CASSVPSVAGVDEQYF. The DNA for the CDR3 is TGTGCCAGCAGTGTGCCCAGTGTAGCGGGAGTCGACGAGCAGTACTTC.

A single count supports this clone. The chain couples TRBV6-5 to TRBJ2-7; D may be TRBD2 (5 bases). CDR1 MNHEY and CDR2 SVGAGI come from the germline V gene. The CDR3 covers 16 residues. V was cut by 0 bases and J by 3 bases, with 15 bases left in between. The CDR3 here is CASSYSTRERFYEQYF. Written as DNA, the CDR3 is TGTGCCAGCAGTTACTCGACGAGGGAGAGATTCTACGAGCAGTACTTC.

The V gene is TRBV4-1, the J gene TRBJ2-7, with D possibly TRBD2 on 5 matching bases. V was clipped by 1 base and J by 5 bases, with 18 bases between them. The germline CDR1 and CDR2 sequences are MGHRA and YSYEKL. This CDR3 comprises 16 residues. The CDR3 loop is CASSQASTSSVHEQYF. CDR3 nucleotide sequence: TGCGCCAGCAGCCAAGCCAGCACTAGTAGCGTACACGAGCAGTACTTC.

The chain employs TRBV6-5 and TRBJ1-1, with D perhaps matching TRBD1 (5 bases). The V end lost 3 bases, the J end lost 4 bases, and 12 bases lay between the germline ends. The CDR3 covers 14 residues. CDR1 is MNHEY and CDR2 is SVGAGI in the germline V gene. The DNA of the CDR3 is TGTGCCAGCAGTTATTCCTACAGGATCACTGAAGCTTTCTTT. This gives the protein CASSYSYRITEAFF.

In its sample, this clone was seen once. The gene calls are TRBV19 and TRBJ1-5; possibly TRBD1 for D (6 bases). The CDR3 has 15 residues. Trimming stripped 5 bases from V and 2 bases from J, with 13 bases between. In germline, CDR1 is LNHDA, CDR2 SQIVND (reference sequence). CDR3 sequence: CASSLAGAGNQPQHF. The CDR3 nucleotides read TGTGCCAGTAGTTTGGCAGGGGCGGGCAATCAGCCCCAGCATTTT. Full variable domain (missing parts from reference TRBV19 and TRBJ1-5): DGGITQSPKYLFRKEGQNVTLSCEQNLNHDAMYWYRQDPGQGLRLIYYSQIVNDFQKGDIAEGYSVSREKKESFPLTVTSAQKNPTAFYLCASSLAGAGNQPQHFGDGTRLSIL.

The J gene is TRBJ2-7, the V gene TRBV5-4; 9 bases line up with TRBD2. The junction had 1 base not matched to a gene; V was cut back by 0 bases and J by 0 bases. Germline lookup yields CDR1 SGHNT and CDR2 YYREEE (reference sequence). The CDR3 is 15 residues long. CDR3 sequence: CASSLGLAASYEQYF. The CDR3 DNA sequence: TGTGCCAGCAGCTTGGGACTAGCGGCCTCCTACGAGCAGTACTTC. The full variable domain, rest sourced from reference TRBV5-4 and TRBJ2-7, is ETGVTQSPTHLIKTRGQQVTLRCSSQSGHNTVSWYQQALGQGPQFIFQYYREEENGRGNFPPRFSGLQFPNYSSELNVNALELDDSALYLCASSLGLAASYEQYFGPGTRLTVT.

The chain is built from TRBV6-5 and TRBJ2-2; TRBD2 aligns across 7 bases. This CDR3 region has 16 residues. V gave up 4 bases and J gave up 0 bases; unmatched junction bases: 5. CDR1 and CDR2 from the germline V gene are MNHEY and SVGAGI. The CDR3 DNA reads TGTGCCAGCAGTTCACTACTAGCGTCGAACACCGGGGAGCTGTTTTTT. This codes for CASSSLLASNTGELFF.

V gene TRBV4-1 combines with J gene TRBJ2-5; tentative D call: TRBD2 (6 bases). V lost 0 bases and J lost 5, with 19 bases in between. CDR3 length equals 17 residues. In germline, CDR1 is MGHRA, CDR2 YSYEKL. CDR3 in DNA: TGCGCCAGCAGCCAAGATAACCCCGCCCAGGCGGGGGAGACCCAGTACTTC. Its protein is CASSQDNPAQAGETQYF.

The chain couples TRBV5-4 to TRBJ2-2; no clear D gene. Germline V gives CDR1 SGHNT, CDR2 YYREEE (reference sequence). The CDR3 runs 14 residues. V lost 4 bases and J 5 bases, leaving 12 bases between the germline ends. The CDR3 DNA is TGTGCCAGCAGCCATGATTCTAGAACCGGGGAGCTGTTTTTT. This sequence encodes CASSHDSRTGELFF.

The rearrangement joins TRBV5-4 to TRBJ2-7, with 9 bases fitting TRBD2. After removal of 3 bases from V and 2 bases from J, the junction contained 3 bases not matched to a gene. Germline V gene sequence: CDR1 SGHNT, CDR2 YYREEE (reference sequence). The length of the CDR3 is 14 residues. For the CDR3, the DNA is TGTGCCAGCAGCTCGAAGCGGGAGGCCTACGAGCAGTACTTC. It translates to CASSSKREAYEQYF. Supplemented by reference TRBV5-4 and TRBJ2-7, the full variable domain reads ETGVTQSPTHLIKTRGQQVTLRCSSQSGHNTVSWYQQALGQGPQFIFQYYREEENGRGNFPPRFSGLQFPNYSSELNVNALELDDSALYLCASSSKREAYEQYFGPGTRLTVT.